Shown below are 25 T cell receptor beta chains from a single sample sequenced in a study of memory CD4+ T cells and cytomegalovirus serostatus. Profiling relied on immunoSEQ multiplex PCR, and the TCRdb table lists in-frame clones only, not all of them. The data show over 75,000 clones, with under 90% seen just once and 3.6% held by the top ten. The sort gate was single viable CD3+CD4+CD8-CD45RO+ cells for memory CD4+ T cells. The sequenced material came from memory CD4+ T cells from blood. The receptors stem from an adult in good health and CMV-seropositive.

V is TRBV19 and J is TRBJ1-2; possible D gene TRBD1, 5 bases. The V and J ends lost 5 bases and 8 bases respectively, with 12 bases between them. The CDR3 spans 12 residues. Germline V lookup: CDR1 LNHDA, CDR2 SQIVND (reference sequence). The CDR3 spells CASSRSRGGYTF. The CDR3 DNA reads TGTGCCAGTAGTCGCAGTAGGGGAGGCTACACCTTC.

This clone was detected only a few times. The chain combines TRBV30 with TRBJ2-7; 11 nucleotides agree with TRBD2. In germline, CDR1 is GTSNPN, CDR2 SVGIG (reference sequence). The V segment lost 7 bases and the J segment 2 bases; nucleotides outside the gene matches: 16. The CDR3 sequence is 17 residues long. CDR3 sequence reads: CASGLSPSGRPTYEQYF. CDR3 nucleotide sequence: TGTGCCTCTGGACTTTCCCCTAGCGGGAGGCCGACCTACGAGCAGTACTTC.

This rearrangement joins TRBV28 to TRBJ1-6, with D hard to call. The CDR3 loop spans 16 amino acids. Germline V CDR1 and CDR2: MDHEN, SYDVKM. Between the trimmed V and J ends, which lost 8 bases and 8 bases, there was a span of 22 bases. CDR3 loop: CASLAAGPLIDSPLHF. The CDR3 DNA reads as TGTGCCAGCTTGGCGGCAGGACCTCTGATCGATTCACCCCTCCACTTT. The complete variable domain, with remaining parts taken from reference TRBV28 and TRBJ1-6, reads DVKVTQSSRYLVKRTGEKVFLECVQDMDHENMFWYRQDPGLGLRLIYFSYDVKMKEKGDIPEGYSVSREKKERFSLILESASTNQTSMYLCASLAAGPLIDSPLHFGNGTRLTVT.

The rearrangement joins TRBV7-9 to TRBJ2-1; 9 positions match TRBD1. V lost 5 bases and J lost 8; bases outside the gene matches: 7. The CDR3 loop spans 14 amino acids. The germline gives CDR1 SEHNR, CDR2 FQNEAQ (reference sequence). CDR3 residues: CASSPGTGSDEQFF. In nucleotides, the CDR3 is TGTGCCAGCAGCCCCGGGACAGGGTCCGATGAGCAGTTCTTC. Combining the CDR3 with reference TRBV7-9 and TRBJ2-1 gives the whole variable domain DTGVSQNPRHKITKRGQNVTFRCDPISEHNRLYWYRQTLGQGPEFLTYFQNEAQLEKSRLLSDRFSAERPKGSFSTLEIQRTEQGDSAMYLCASSPGTGSDEQFFGPGTRLTVL.

V and J are TRBV28 and TRBJ1-3; D is unclear. In germline, CDR1 is MDHEN, CDR2 SYDVKM. CDR3 length: 15 residues. V gave up 6 bases and J gave up 0 bases, with 12 bases separating them. The CDR3 DNA reads TGTGCCAGCAGCCAAACCGGCAACTCTGGAAACACCATATATTTT. Protein: CASSQTGNSGNTIYF. Complete variable domain (other parts from reference TRBV28 and TRBJ1-3): DVKVTQSSRYLVKRTGEKVFLECVQDMDHENMFWYRQDPGLGLRLIYFSYDVKMKEKGDIPEGYSVSREKKERFSLILESASTNQTSMYLCASSQTGNSGNTIYFGEGSWLTVV.

This chain uses TRBV5-5 with TRBJ2-5; 8 positions match TRBD1. This CDR3 comprises 14 residues. V shed 4 bases and J 1 base; nucleotides not matched to a gene: 3. Germline CDR1 and CDR2: SGHKS and YYEKEE (reference sequence). The CDR3 coding sequence is TGTGCCAGCAGCATGACAGGGGTCCAAGAGACCCAGTACTTC. This translates into CASSMTGVQETQYF.

The chain's CDR3 is CASTAGAYQPQHF. The DNA of the CDR3 is TGTGCCAGCACGGCGGGGGCGTATCAGCCCCAGCATTTT. The chain employs TRBV6-5 and TRBJ1-5; D possibly corresponds to TRBD1 (6 bases). Trimming took off 7 bases at V and 5 bases at J, with 12 bases between the two ends. This CDR3 spans 13 amino acids. Germline CDR1 reads MNHEY; CDR2 reads SVGAGI.

In this sample, this clone turned up a few times. The chain couples TRBV18 to TRBJ2-2; D unresolved. The ends were cut back, 1 base at V and 0 bases at J, with 9 bases in the middle. Per germline, CDR1 KGHSH and CDR2 LQKENI. CDR3 length equals 16 residues. CDR3 amino acids: CASSPQTSANTGELFF. Here the CDR3 DNA reads TGTGCCAGCTCACCACAGACGAGCGCGAACACCGGGGAGCTGTTTTTT.

This clone was detected only once. Here the CDR3 reads CASHLALYNEQFF. DNA for the CDR3: TGTGCCAGTCACCTAGCGTTATACAATGAGCAGTTCTTC. This chain uses TRBV2 with TRBJ2-1; D perhaps matches TRBD2 (6 bases). The V gene lost 9 bases and the J gene lost 4 bases, with 13 bases spanning the gap. The germline V gene has CDR1 SNHLY and CDR2 FYNNEI. This CDR3 comprises 13 residues.

This clone was counted only a few times. The rearrangement uses TRBV7-2 and TRBJ2-7, with 8 nucleotides matching TRBD1. V shed 5 bases, J shed 5 bases, and the junction held 11 bases outside the gene matches. Germline assignment: CDR1 SGHTA and CDR2 FQGNSA. This CDR3 comprises 15 residues. The CDR3 here is CASSLLQGASNEQYF. CDR3 in DNA: TGTGCCAGCAGCCTACTCCAGGGGGCATCGAACGAGCAGTACTTC.

V is TRBV7-8 and J is TRBJ1-2; weak D call: TRBD1 (5 bases). There are 15 residues in the CDR3. Trimming took 1 base from V and 2 from J, leaving 11 bases between them. The germline gives CDR1 SGHVS, CDR2 FQNEAQ. CDR3 DNA: TGTGCCAGCAGCTTAGGGGGCAGGCAAAACTATGGCTACACCTTC. Amino acids: CASSLGGRQNYGYTF.

The chain has TRBV2 and TRBJ1-2, with unresolved D. The CDR3 has 12 amino acids. CDR1 and CDR2 from the germline V gene are SNHLY and FYNNEI. Trimming left V 2 bases short and J 4 bases short, with 5 bases between. CDR3 nucleotides: TGTGCCAGCAGTGAACAGAGCTATGGCTACACCTTC. Translated: CASSEQSYGYTF.

The chain couples TRBV10-3 to TRBJ1-1, with TRBD1 matching over 8 bases. Per the germline V gene, CDR1 is ENHRY and CDR2 is SYGVKD. V trimming: 7 bases; J trimming: 4 bases; junction bases outside the gene matches: 5. This CDR3 contains 13 residues. The CDR3, as DNA: TGTGCCATCACCAAGGACAGGGCCACTGAAGCTTTCTTT. As protein: CAITKDRATEAFF.

The V call is TRBV19, the J call TRBJ2-5, with TRBD1 as a possible D gene (6 bases). Germline CDR1 LNHDA, CDR2 SQIVND (reference sequence). Trimming removed 5 bases at V and 4 bases at J, with 17 bases between. There are 15 residues in the CDR3. The CDR3 bases are TGTGCCAGTAGTGTCACAGGGTGGCAAGGAGAGACCCAGTACTTC. It yields the protein CASSVTGWQGETQYF.

This clone was observed once. The chain combines TRBV5-1 with TRBJ1-3; possibly TRBD1 for D (6 bases). The germline V gene has CDR1 SGHRS and CDR2 YFSETQ. This CDR3 contains 17 residues. V shed 4 bases and J shed 0 bases, with 17 bases lying between them. CDR3 residues: CASSLGGLFNSGNTIYF. The CDR3 DNA follows: TGCGCCAGCAGCCTGGGGGGGCTCTTCAACTCTGGAAACACCATATATTTT.

This chain connects TRBV2 to TRBJ2-7; D might be TRBD2 (5 bases). Trimming shortened V by 4 bases and J by 4 bases, and 8 bases separated the two germline ends. The CDR3 spans 12 residues. Germline loops: CDR1 SNHLY, CDR2 FYNNEI. As DNA, the CDR3 is TGTGCCAGCAGTGGTCGAGGGTACGAGCAGTACTTC. Amino acids: CASSGRGYEQYF.

The chain has TRBV19 and TRBJ2-5; D is uncertain. Between the trimmed V and J ends, which lost 6 bases and 5 bases, there was a span of 13 bases. CDR1 LNHDA and CDR2 SQIVND come from the germline V gene (reference sequence). The CDR3 has 13 residues. CDR3 DNA: TGTGCCAGTAGCTCTACGGCGAGGGAGACCCAGTACTTC. As protein: CASSSTARETQYF.

The rearrangement links TRBV28 to TRBJ2-2, with TRBD1 matching over 7 bases. Germline CDR1 MDHEN, CDR2 SYDVKM. The ends lost 5 bases at V and 0 bases at J; junction bases unmatched: 6. The CDR3 has 16 amino acids. This chain's CDR3 is CASSPPGTANTGELFF. The CDR3 coding sequence is TGTGCCAGCAGTCCCCCCGGGACAGCGAACACCGGGGAGCTGTTTTTT.

This chain joins TRBV6-1 and TRBJ1-1, with TRBD1 matching over 7 bases. J gave up 10 bases and V 6 bases, and 14 bases lay outside the gene matches. This CDR3 is built from 14 residues. The V gene's germline CDR1 is MNHNS and CDR2 SASEGT. CDR3 residues: CASRKDWDSRRAFF. The DNA of the CDR3 is TGTGCCAGCAGGAAGGACTGGGACAGCCGCCGAGCTTTCTTT.

The gene calls are TRBV18 and TRBJ2-2; D gene uncertain. There are 14 residues in the CDR3. The germline V and J ends were trimmed by 1 base and 4 bases, with 7 bases remaining between them. The germline gives CDR1 KGHSH, CDR2 LQKENI. In DNA, the CDR3 is TGTGCCAGCTCACCACGCACAGCCACCGGGGAGCTGTTTTTT. Residues: CASSPRTATGELFF.

The V call is TRBV7-2, the J call TRBJ1-2, with TRBD1 identical over 9 bases. This CDR3 spans 13 amino acids. Losses at the gene ends were 5 bases for V and 4 bases for J; bases not matched to a gene: 2. Germline lookup yields CDR1 SGHTA and CDR2 FQGNSA. Here the CDR3 reads CASSQGQGYGYTF. For the CDR3, the DNA is TGTGCCAGCAGCCAGGGACAGGGCTATGGCTACACCTTC.

DNA for the CDR3: TGTGCCAGCAGCTCCGACAGGCCCGGGTCCCATTGGGGCTACACCTTC. Encoded protein: CASSSDRPGSHWGYTF. The chain combines TRBV2 with TRBJ1-2; D possibly corresponds to TRBD1 (6 bases). This CDR3 spans 16 amino acids. Trimming left V 6 bases short and J 8 bases short, with 25 bases between. Germline V gene lookup returns CDR1 SNHLY and CDR2 FYNNEI. Based on the CDR3 plus reference TRBV2 and TRBJ1-2, the full variable domain is EPEVTQTPSHQVTQMGQEVILRCVPISNHLYFYWYRQILGQKVEFLVSFYNNEISEKSEIFDDQFSVERPDGSNFTLKIRSTKLEDSAMYFCASSSDRPGSHWGYTFGSGTRLTVV.

This clone has more than one count but fewer than ten. V gene TRBV10-3 combines with J gene TRBJ1-1; D gene uncertain. The V and J ends lost 3 bases and 1 base respectively, with 3 bases between them. The CDR3 is 12 amino acids. Per germline, CDR1 ENHRY and CDR2 SYGVKD. The DNA for the CDR3 is TGTGCCATCAGTGATCCGAACACTGAAGCTTTCTTT. Translated: CAISDPNTEAFF.

This chain joins TRBV7-8 and TRBJ2-7; D may be TRBD2 (5 bases). The CDR3 length is 16 residues. V was cut by 5 bases and J by 0 bases, with 17 bases left in between. CDR1 and CDR2 from the germline V gene are SGHVS and FQNEAQ. The CDR3 reads CASSPREIPSSYEQYF. In DNA, the CDR3 is TGTGCCAGCAGCCCGAGGGAGATACCTAGCTCCTACGAGCAGTACTTC.

The V call is TRBV5-1, the J call TRBJ2-2; TRBD2 matches at 10 bases. The CDR3 spans 15 residues. The junction had 4 bases not matched to a gene; V was cut back by 4 bases and J by 4 bases. Per the germline V gene, CDR1 is SGHRS and CDR2 is YFSETQ. In nucleotides, the CDR3 is TGCGCCAGCAGCACGGGACTAGCGAGCACCGGGGAGCTGTTTTTT. It translates to CASSTGLASTGELFF.